These T cell receptor beta chains were read from a single sample in a study of cytomegalovirus exposure and HLA in healthy donors. Profiled with immunoSEQ multiplex PCR; TCRdb holds only in-frame clones, not every one. The profile shows around 120,000 clones, about 80% of them singletons. The source material was PBMCs. Receptors originate from a human donor in good health. Both conserved end residues are part of each CDR3. Each record gives: clone size, J gene, V gene, CDR3 protein. Size is stated for part of the rows, as once, few or many counts, or as a class when the clone is expanded.

>-|TRBJ1-4|TRBV6-5
CASRTGTGDEKLFF
>-|TRBJ1-4|TRBV5-4
CASSPGTGATNEKLFF
>few|TRBJ2-7|TRBV15
CATSMYRPYEQYF
>-|TRBJ2-2|TRBV11-3
CASSPGVAGGGELFF
>few|TRBJ1-2|TRBV19
CASSSTNRGFMDGYTF
>-|TRBJ1-5|TRBV6-6
CASGEKDRGYNQPQHF
>-|TRBJ1-1|TRBV2
CASSGQGQRNTEAFF
>-|TRBJ2-7|TRBV7-9
CASSLGQGWQYF
>-|TRBJ1-5|TRBV5-8
CASRQIKPGSTHSNQPQHF
>-|TRBJ2-2|TRBV7-3
CASSSVHQGMIAGELFF
>-|TRBJ1-1|TRBV9
CASSEGQRNTEAFF
>-|TRBJ1-5|TRBV6-1
CASSGVLQGQPQHF
>-|TRBJ1-1|TRBV19
CASSLGRGIMGTEAFF
>-|TRBJ1-4|TRBV27
CASSPPPGGRGEKLFF
>-|TRBJ1-5|TRBV10-2
CASSDGDQPQHF
>-|TRBJ1-2|TRBV19
CASSITGGPYGYTF